These 8 T cell receptor beta chains were sequenced from one sample in a study of cytomegalovirus exposure and HLA in healthy donors. Primers: 60 Vbeta forward and 13 Jbeta reverse. TCRdb's table, derived via immunoSEQ multiplex PCR, lists solely in-frame clones and lacks some. The sample consists of around 120,000 clones, more than 60% of them appearing once. Input material: PBMCs. Receptors were obtained from a woman in her thirties or forties in good health and CMV-seronegative.

In this sample, this clone turned up a few times. The chain uses TRBV7-3 and TRBJ1-2; TRBD1 agrees at 9 bases. Germline-derived CDR1 and CDR2 are SGHTA and FQGTGA. The length of the CDR3 is 13 residues. Trimming at V came to 5 bases and at J to 7 bases, leaving 5 bases not matched to a gene. In DNA, the CDR3 is TGTGCCAGCAGCCAGGGACAGGGACTTGGCTACACCTTC. Protein: CASSQGQGLGYTF. The full variable domain, its missing parts supplied by reference TRBV7-3 and TRBJ1-2, is GAGVSQTPSNKVTEKGKYVELRCDPISGHTALYWYRQSLGQGPEFLIYFQGTGAADDSGLPNDRFFAVRPEGSVSTLKIQRTERGDSAVYLCASSQGQGLGYTFGSGTRLTVV.

This rearrangement joins TRBV5-1 to TRBJ2-2; 10 bases are a match to TRBD2. The CDR3 has 17 residues. V was clipped by 1 base and J by 0 bases; unmatched bases: 3. Germline CDR1 SGHRS, CDR2 YFSETQ. The CDR3 nucleotides read TGCGCCAGCAGCTTGAGGACTAGCGGACCGAACACCGGGGAGCTGTTTTTT. Amino acid sequence: CASSLRTSGPNTGELFF.

This chain joins TRBV14 and TRBJ1-4; weak D call: TRBD1 (5 bases). V lost 4 bases and J lost 2, with 14 bases in between. This CDR3 spans 16 amino acids. In germline, CDR1 is SGHDN, CDR2 FVKESK. The DNA for the CDR3 is TGTGCCAGCAGCCCCCGGGACTTGATGACTAATGAAAAACTGTTTTTT. This encodes CASSPRDLMTNEKLFF. Using reference TRBV14 and TRBJ1-4 for the parts outside the CDR3, the full variable domain is EAGVTQFPSHSVIEKGQTVTLRCDPISGHDNLYWYRRVMGKEIKFLLHFVKESKQDESGMPNNRFLAERTGGTYSTLKVQPAELEDSGVYFCASSPRDLMTNEKLFFGSGTQLSVL.

The rearrangement uses TRBV7-9 and TRBJ1-1; D is uncertain. Germline V gene data show CDR1 as SEHNR and CDR2 as FQNEAQ (reference sequence). Trimming took off 2 bases at V and 2 bases at J, with 9 bases between the two ends. The CDR3 has 14 residues. CDR3 protein: CASSLRGTNTEAFF. DNA of the CDR3: TGTGCCAGCAGCTTAAGAGGAACTAACACTGAAGCTTTCTTT. Combining the CDR3 with reference TRBV7-9 and TRBJ1-1 gives the whole variable domain DTGVSQNPRHKITKRGQNVTFRCDPISEHNRLYWYRQTLGQGPEFLTYFQNEAQLEKSRLLSDRFSAERPKGSFSTLEIQRTEQGDSAMYLCASSLRGTNTEAFFGQGTRLTVV.

This clone was seen once. This sequence joins TRBV27 and TRBJ2-1; weak D call: TRBD1 (6 bases). Per germline, CDR1 MNHEY and CDR2 SMNVEV (reference sequence). The CDR3 sequence is 13 residues long. V lost 5 bases to trimming and J lost 7 bases, with 12 bases between them. This chain's CDR3 is CASSDPDRNEQFF. CDR3 DNA: TGTGCCAGCAGTGACCCAGACAGGAATGAGCAGTTCTTC.

In its sample, this clone was seen once. The chain recombines TRBV11-3 with TRBJ2-1, with TRBD2 as a possible D gene (5 bases). Between the trimmed V and J ends, which lost 2 bases and 4 bases, there was a span of 15 bases. CDR1 is SGHNT, CDR2 YENEEA, per germline. The CDR3 is 16 residues long. CDR3 nucleotide sequence: TGTGCCAGCAGCTTAAAGTCCGGGGTCGGGTACAATGAGCAGTTCTTC. It specifies CASSLKSGVGYNEQFF. The full variable domain, its missing parts supplied by reference TRBV11-3 and TRBJ2-1, is EAGVVQSPRYKIIEKKQPVAFWCNPISGHNTLYWYLQNLGQGPELLIRYENEEAVDDSQLPKDRFSAERLKGVDSTLKIQPAELGDSAVYLCASSLKSGVGYNEQFFGPGTRLTVL.

The CDR3, as DNA: TGTGCCAGCAGCTCGACTGGAGGGGCCAAAAACATTCAGTACTTC. Translated, it gives CASSSTGGAKNIQYF. The rearrangement uses TRBV11-2 and TRBJ2-4, with D possibly matching TRBD2 (6 bases). The germline V gene encodes CDR1 SGHAT and CDR2 FQNNGV. This CDR3 comprises 15 residues. Trimming took 4 bases from V and 1 from J, leaving 11 bases between them.

The J gene is TRBJ2-7, the V gene TRBV7-9; no firm D call. This CDR3 is 12 amino acids long. Per germline, CDR1 SEHNR and CDR2 FQNEAQ (reference sequence). Trimming shortened V by 2 bases and J by 4 bases, and 6 bases separated the two germline ends. This chain's CDR3 is CASSLNRYEQYF. The DNA of the CDR3 is TGTGCCAGCAGCTTAAATCGTTACGAGCAGTACTTC.